The 3 T cell receptor beta chains below all came from one sample that was sequenced in a study of T cell changes during pregnancy in multiple sclerosis. Profiling relied on immunoSEQ multiplex PCR, and the TCRdb table lists in-frame clones only, not all of them. The sample carries some 66,000 clones, about 91% recorded once. This sample comprised CD8+ T cells from peripheral blood mononuclear cells, obtained before pregnancy. The receptors were gathered from a female donor with multiple sclerosis, enrolled in a pregnancy study.

This chain links TRBV19 with TRBJ2-7; perhaps TRBD2 as D (5 bases). The germline V gene has CDR1 LNHDA and CDR2 SQIVND (reference sequence). The CDR3 sequence is 16 residues long. Trimming shortened V by 5 bases and J by 2 bases, and 19 bases separated the two germline ends. The CDR3 is CASSPTLRWEPYEQYF. The CDR3 DNA reads as TGTGCCAGTAGTCCAACGCTTAGGTGGGAGCCCTACGAGCAGTACTTC.

The chain uses TRBV10-3 and TRBJ2-4; 7 bases map to TRBD1. Per germline, CDR1 ENHRY and CDR2 SYGVKD. The V and J ends lost 6 bases and 4 bases, in that order; junction bases with no gene match: 6. The CDR3 loop spans 14 amino acids. This CDR3 reads CAISSGTDKNIQYF. CDR3 DNA: TGTGCCATCAGCTCCGGGACAGATAAAAACATTCAGTACTTC.

This chain connects TRBV10-3 to TRBJ2-3, with 10 positions matching TRBD1. The CDR3 has 17 residues. The V gene's germline CDR1 is ENHRY and CDR2 SYGVKD. V gave up 4 bases and J gave up 0 bases; unmatched junction bases: 7. CDR3 sequence reads: CAISGTGGRSSTDTQYF. The CDR3 region has the DNA TGTGCCATCAGTGGGACAGGGGGACGTTCTAGCACAGATACGCAGTATTTT.